The 18 T cell receptor beta chains given below trace back to one sample, sequenced in a study of blood T cell repertoires in COVID-19. Data came from immunoSEQ multiplex PCR; TCRdb stores just in-frame clones and leaves some out. There are fewer than 120,000 clones in the sample; 70% to 80% occur only once, and 7.6% lies in the top ten. Sequenced material: peripheral blood. The receptors shown here come from a woman aged 55-69 years with acute or convalescent COVID-19.

This clone has more than one count but fewer than ten. The V and J genes are TRBV19 and TRBJ1-2; 10 bases map to TRBD1. The germline gives CDR1 LNHDA, CDR2 SQIVND (reference sequence). The CDR3 consists of 13 residues. V dropped 4 bases and J dropped 6; count of bases not matched to a gene: 2. The CDR3 is CASSTGQGHGYTF. The CDR3 DNA follows: TGTGCCAGTAGTACGGGACAGGGGCATGGCTACACCTTC.

The CDR3 spells CSVEGQGLTEAFF. CDR3 bases: TGCAGCGTTGAAGGGCAGGGCCTCACTGAAGCTTTCTTT. The chain is built from TRBV29-1 and TRBJ1-1; D possibly corresponds to TRBD1 (5 bases). This CDR3 is built from 13 residues. Germline CDR1 and CDR2: SQVTM and ANQGSEA. The ends were cut back, 1 base at V and 4 bases at J, with 10 bases in the middle.

The chain employs TRBV7-8 and TRBJ1-6; D is undetermined. Germline V gene data show CDR1 as SGHVS and CDR2 as FQNEAQ. The CDR3 is made up of 14 amino acids. Trimming removed 3 bases at V and 5 bases at J, with 8 bases between. The CDR3 DNA reads as TGTGCCAGCAGCTTTCGACTGGATAATTCACCCCTCCACTTT. Translation: CASSFRLDNSPLHF.

This clone was seen a few times. The chain combines TRBV3-1 (or the pseudogene TRBV3-2) with TRBJ1-6; maybe TRBD1 (5 bases). This CDR3 is 16 amino acids long. V gave up 0 bases and J gave up 9 bases, with 15 bases separating them. Germline CDR1 is LGHDT and CDR2 is YNNKEL (reference sequence). The CDR3 DNA sequence: TGTGCCAGCAGCCAAGAGGGAGGGGTAGGCGGTTCACCCCTCCACTTT. Its protein product is CASSQEGGVGGSPLHF.

The V and J genes are TRBV15 and TRBJ1-3, with TRBD1 as a possible D gene (6 bases). The CDR3 loop spans 15 amino acids. Trimming removed 0 bases at V and 4 bases at J, with 10 bases between. Germline CDR1 and CDR2: LNHNV and YYDKDF (reference sequence). The CDR3 DNA reads as TGTGCCACCAGCAGAGATGGACAGAGCGGAAACACCATATATTTT. It codes for CATSRDGQSGNTIYF.

The J gene is TRBJ1-5, the V gene TRBV7-9; D unresolved. The length of the CDR3 is 15 residues. CDR1 is SEHNR, CDR2 FQNEAQ, per germline (reference sequence). Trimming took off 5 bases at V and 1 base at J, with 12 bases between the two ends. The CDR3 reads CASSPGEGSNQPQHF. Written as DNA, the CDR3 is TGTGCCAGCAGCCCTGGGGAGGGCAGCAATCAGCCCCAGCATTTT.

This clone was detected a few times. This chain joins TRBV15 and TRBJ1-3; 7 bases are shared with TRBD1. Per the germline V gene, CDR1 is LNHNV and CDR2 is YYDKDF (reference sequence). V lost 3 bases to trimming and J lost 2 bases; unmatched junction nucleotides: 4. The CDR3 runs 15 residues. The CDR3 loop reads CATSSDRVAGNTIYF. The CDR3 DNA reads as TGTGCCACCAGCAGTGACAGGGTCGCTGGAAACACCATATATTTT.

The V gene is TRBV5-6, the J gene TRBJ1-2; 11 bases line up with TRBD1. The V and J ends lost 4 bases and 8 bases, in that order; junction bases with no gene match: 10. CDR1 and CDR2 (germline): SGHDT, YYEEEE. The CDR3 runs 15 residues. In nucleotides, the CDR3 is TGTGCCAGCAGCGTCCGGGACAGGGGGATGAAAGGCTACACCTTC. Its protein product is CASSVRDRGMKGYTF.

The chain has TRBV7-9 and TRBJ2-3; D is possibly TRBD1 (6 bases). CDR3 length equals 15 residues. Germline-derived CDR1 and CDR2 are SEHNR and FQNEAQ (reference sequence). The germline V and J ends were trimmed by 6 bases and 2 bases, with 15 bases remaining between them. The CDR3 bases are TGTGCCAGCAGTGATGGGGGACACAACACAGATACGCAGTATTTT. Translation gives CASSDGGHNTDTQYF.

This rearrangement joins TRBV7-9 to TRBJ1-2; D is undetermined. CDR3 length equals 15 residues. V was trimmed by 2 bases and J by 5 bases, leaving 15 bases between them. Germline V gene data show CDR1 as SEHNR and CDR2 as FQNEAQ (reference sequence). CDR3 amino acids: CASSLTPSLLYGYTF. For the CDR3, the DNA is TGTGCCAGCAGCTTAACCCCCTCCTTACTTTATGGCTACACCTTC.

The chain uses TRBV29-1 and TRBJ1-6; a possible D gene is TRBD1 (6 bases). The CDR3 length is 14 residues. CDR1 and CDR2 from the germline V gene are SQVTM and ANQGSEA. Deletions cut 3 bases from V and 9 bases from J, with 15 bases between. The CDR3 DNA reads as TGCAGCGTTGATCTGACAGGAAGGGGTTCACCCCTCCACTTT. This codes for CSVDLTGRGSPLHF.

The chain couples TRBV28 to TRBJ1-1; 8 positions match TRBD1. V shed 6 bases, J shed 1 base, and the junction held 16 bases outside the gene matches. The CDR3 is 18 residues long. Germline V gives CDR1 MDHEN, CDR2 SYDVKM. The CDR3 spells CASSPAARGLIGNTEAFF. The CDR3 region has the DNA TGTGCCAGCAGCCCAGCGGCCAGGGGGCTGATCGGGAACACTGAAGCTTTCTTT. The full variable domain, rest sourced from reference TRBV28 and TRBJ1-1, is DVKVTQSSRYLVKRTGEKVFLECVQDMDHENMFWYRQDPGLGLRLIYFSYDVKMKEKGDIPEGYSVSREKKERFSLILESASTNQTSMYLCASSPAARGLIGNTEAFFGQGTRLTVV.

The gene calls are TRBV19 and TRBJ2-5; 9 nucleotides align to TRBD1. Germline trimming cut 6 bases from V and 4 bases from J; bases unmatched to any gene: 6. Germline CDR1 reads LNHDA; CDR2 reads SQIVND (reference sequence). The CDR3 spans 14 residues. Written as DNA, the CDR3 is TGTGCCAGTAGGTTACAGGGGGCGGGAGAGACCCAGTACTTC. Its translation: CASRLQGAGETQYF.

This chain uses TRBV28 with TRBJ1-5; D not resolved. This CDR3 has 14 residues. The V gene lost 2 bases and the J gene lost 6 bases, with 11 bases spanning the gap. The germline V gene has CDR1 MDHEN and CDR2 SYDVKM. This CDR3 reads CASSLIVGFQPQHF. CDR3 nucleotides: TGTGCCAGCAGTTTAATAGTCGGGTTTCAGCCCCAGCATTTT.

The chain couples TRBV5-1 to TRBJ2-2; 7 nucleotides agree with TRBD1. This CDR3 is built from 15 residues. Trimming removed 4 bases from V and 5 bases from J; junction bases left unmatched: 8. Germline CDR1 SGHRS, CDR2 YFSETQ. As DNA, the CDR3 is TGCGCCAGCAGCCCAGGGACAGCCAAAACCGGGGAGCTGTTTTTT. This codes for CASSPGTAKTGELFF.

The rearrangement joins TRBV5-1 to TRBJ2-7, with 9 positions matching TRBD1. The CDR3 is 15 residues long. V lost 5 bases, J lost 5 bases, and 11 bases stayed unmatched. Germline V gives CDR1 SGHRS, CDR2 YFSETQ. CDR3 coding DNA: TGCGCCAGCAGAACCTCCGGGACAGGGTACGACGAGCAGTACTTC. Translating gives CASRTSGTGYDEQYF.

This clone showed up just a few times. The chain has TRBV9 and TRBJ1-3, with D tentatively TRBD1 (6 bases). Germline V gives CDR1 SGDLS, CDR2 YYNGEE. There are 16 residues in the CDR3. V was pared by 3 bases and J by 0 bases, with 13 bases between. The CDR3 here is CASSDVDRSSGNTIYF. The CDR3 nucleotides read TGTGCCAGCAGCGATGTAGACAGGAGCTCTGGAAACACCATATATTTT. Full variable domain (missing parts from reference TRBV9 and TRBJ1-3): DSGVTQTPKHLITATGQRVTLRCSPRSGDLSVYWYQQSLDQGLQFLIQYYNGEERAKGNILERFSAQQFPDLHSELNLSSLELGDSALYFCASSDVDRSSGNTIYFGEGSWLTVV.

There are a few counts of this clone. V usage is TRBV7-2 and J usage is TRBJ1-6, with TRBD1 as a possible D gene (6 bases). Germline V CDR1 and CDR2: SGHTA, FQGNSA. Trimming cost V 5 bases and J 11 bases, with 25 bases left between them. The CDR3 is 17 residues long. DNA of the CDR3: TGTGCCAGCAGCGATCCAAGGGGGGGGACAAGGACTGCACCCCTCCACTTT. Translated, it gives CASSDPRGGTRTAPLHF.